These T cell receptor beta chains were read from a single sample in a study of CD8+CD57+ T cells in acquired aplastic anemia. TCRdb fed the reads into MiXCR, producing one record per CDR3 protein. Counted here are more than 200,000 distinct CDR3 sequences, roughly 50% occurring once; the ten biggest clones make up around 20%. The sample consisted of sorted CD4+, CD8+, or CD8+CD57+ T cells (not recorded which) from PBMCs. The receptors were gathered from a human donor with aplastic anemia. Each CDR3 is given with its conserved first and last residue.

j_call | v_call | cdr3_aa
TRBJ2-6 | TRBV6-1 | CASSPSGGANVLTF
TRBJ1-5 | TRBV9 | CASSVGGDSNQPQHF
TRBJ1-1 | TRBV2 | CATPGTGDTKNTEAFF
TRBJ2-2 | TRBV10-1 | CASTTNTGELFF
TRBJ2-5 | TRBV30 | CAEGLLGKTQYF
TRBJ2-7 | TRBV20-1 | CSARLREACYEQYF
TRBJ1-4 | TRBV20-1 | CSARDIETGQGEKLFF
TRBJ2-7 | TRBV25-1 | CASITVKDRGSYEQYF
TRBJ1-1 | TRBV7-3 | CASSLRGTGLFTEAFF
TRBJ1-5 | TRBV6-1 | CASSSDLTGAGHQPQHF
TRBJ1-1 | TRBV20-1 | CSATAPRRGGTEAFF
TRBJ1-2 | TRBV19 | CASSIGWGVYGYTF
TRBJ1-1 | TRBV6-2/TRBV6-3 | CASGREFTEAFF
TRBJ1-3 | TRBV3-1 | CASSRGNSGNTIYF
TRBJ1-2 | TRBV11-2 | CASSSDIYGYTF
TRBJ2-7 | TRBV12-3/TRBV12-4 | CASSLRDRVYEQYF
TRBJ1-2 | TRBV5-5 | CASGLGGGQGFYGYTF
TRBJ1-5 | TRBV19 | CASSIARQPQHF
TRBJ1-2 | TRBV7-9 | CASSRGTFYGYTF
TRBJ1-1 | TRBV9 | CASSPTENTEAFF
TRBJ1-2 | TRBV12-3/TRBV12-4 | CASTSDRAIRAYGYTF
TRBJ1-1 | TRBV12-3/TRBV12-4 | CASSSRTGENTEAFF
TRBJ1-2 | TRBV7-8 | CASSLGGDALGYTF
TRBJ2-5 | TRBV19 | CASSTGTSGEIGTQYF
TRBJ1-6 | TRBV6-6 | CASSTGRGENSPLHF
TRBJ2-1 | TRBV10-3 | CAISEGGQGNNEQFF
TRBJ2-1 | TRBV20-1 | CSALPGQANNDEQFF
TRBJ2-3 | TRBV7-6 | CASSLGRQGSSTDTQYF
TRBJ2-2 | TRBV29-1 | CSVVLQGAGELFF
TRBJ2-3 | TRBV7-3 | CASSLQGVSTDTQYF
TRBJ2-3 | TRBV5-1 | CASHKGQDTDTQYF
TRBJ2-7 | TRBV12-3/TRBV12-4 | CASSLTGYEQYF
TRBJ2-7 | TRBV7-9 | CASRGEEDKQYF
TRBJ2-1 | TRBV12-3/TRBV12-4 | CASSQTSGIINEQFF
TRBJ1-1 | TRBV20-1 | CSASRSSTEAFF
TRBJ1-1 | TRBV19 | CASSITGFAEAFF
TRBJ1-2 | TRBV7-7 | CASSLGVRTRCNYGYTF
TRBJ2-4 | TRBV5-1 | CASSLAGTGGAGLGNIQYF
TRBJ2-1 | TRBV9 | CASSPRLAGTALDNEQFF
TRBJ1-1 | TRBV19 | CASSIGGNLNTEAFF
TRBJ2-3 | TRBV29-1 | CSVERGDPDTQYF
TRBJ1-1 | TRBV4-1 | CASSQVGNTEAFF
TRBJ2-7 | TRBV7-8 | CASSLQGPGVNEQYF
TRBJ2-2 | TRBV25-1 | CASSEQGGTGELFF
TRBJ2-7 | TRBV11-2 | CASGPGLAGPYEQYF
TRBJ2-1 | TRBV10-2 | CASTKGLAGEQFF
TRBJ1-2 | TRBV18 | CASSPDRGQGYTF
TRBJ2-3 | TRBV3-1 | CASSQGGSNADTQYF
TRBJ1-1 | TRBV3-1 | CASSQEKQGGTEAFF
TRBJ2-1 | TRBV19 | CASSMEGGTPNYNEQFF
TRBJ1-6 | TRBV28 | CASSRPKFDGRDSSPLHF
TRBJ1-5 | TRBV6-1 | CGSSAGTGVSSQPQHF
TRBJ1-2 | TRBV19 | CASSRPRQGRGYTF
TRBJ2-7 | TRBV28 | CACSLGQGSGYF
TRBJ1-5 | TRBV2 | CASSEASGASRIQPQHF